This entry lists 24 T cell receptor beta chains sequenced from one sample in a study of OX40 agonist ivuxolimab in advanced cancers. Clones were read by immunoSEQ multiplex PCR, and TCRdb kept only the in-frame ones, dropping some. The sample has about 68,000 clones, under 90% seen once. The sample in question was CD4+ or CD8+ T cells sorted from blood, obtained in a trial of the OX40 agonist ivuxolimab. The receptors stem from an adult with an advanced solid tumor such as melanoma, head and neck, liver or kidney cancer.

V gene TRBV10-3 combines with J gene TRBJ2-7; no clear D gene. Trimming removed 3 bases at V and 0 bases at J, with 9 bases between. CDR1 and CDR2 (germline): ENHRY, SYGVKD. CDR3 size: 14 residues. The CDR3, as DNA: TGTGCCATCAGTGAATCCGGCCTCTCCTACGAGCAGTACTTC. It is translated as CAISESGLSYEQYF.

The J gene is TRBJ2-5, the V gene TRBV7-9; a weak D match, TRBD1 (6 bases). Trimming left V 1 base short and J 2 bases short, with 11 bases between. Germline V lookup: CDR1 SEHNR, CDR2 FQNEAQ (reference sequence). The CDR3 has 15 amino acids. CDR3: CASSLGTAPQETQYF. The CDR3 nucleotides read TGTGCCAGCAGCTTAGGGACAGCACCGCAAGAGACCCAGTACTTC.

The chain links TRBV7-6 to TRBJ2-1; 7 bases line up with TRBD1. The germline CDR1 and CDR2 sequences are SGHVS and FNYEAQ. The CDR3 runs 13 residues. The V segment lost 3 bases and the J segment 4 bases; nucleotides outside the gene matches: 0. The DNA of the CDR3 is TGTGCCAGCAGCTTGGACAGGTACAATGAGCAGTTCTTC. Amino acids: CASSLDRYNEQFF.

On this clone itself: A read error may account for a junction end that differs from germline. The sample has other DNA sequences that encode this CDR3 too. The chain carries TRBV15 and TRBJ1-5, with D uncertain. Per germline, CDR1 LNHNV and CDR2 YYDKDF (reference sequence). CDR3 length equals 13 residues. The CDR3, as DNA: TGTGCCACCAGCAGAGAAGGCGAGCGGCCCCAACATTTT. Translation gives CATSREGERPQHF.

The chain has TRBV21-1 and TRBJ2-1; the table gives TRBD1 as D, unverified against the DNA. TRBV21-1 is designated a pseudogene. The CDR3 contains 13 residues. The CDR3 coding sequence is TGTGCCAGCAGCAAACAGGGGGACAATGAGCAGTTCTTC. This codes for CASSKQGDNEQFF.

The chain is built from TRBV9 and TRBJ2-1; 8 nucleotides agree with TRBD2. The trim removed 0 bases at V and 4 bases at J, leaving 6 bases unmatched. Germline V gene sequence: CDR1 SGDLS, CDR2 YYNGEE. The CDR3 runs to 16 residues. The CDR3 DNA reads TGTGCCAGCAGCGTAGGTCGAGCGGGGGCATACAATGAGCAGTTCTTC. Residues: CASSVGRAGAYNEQFF.

This sequence joins TRBV18 and TRBJ1-1; 12 nucleotides match TRBD1. Per germline, CDR1 KGHSH and CDR2 LQKENI. The CDR3 length is 19 residues. V lost 2 bases and J lost 1; bases outside the gene matches: 11. The CDR3 loop is CASSPVTGTGGEGNTEAFF. The CDR3 coding sequence is TGTGCCAGCTCACCAGTTACCGGGACAGGGGGCGAAGGGAACACTGAAGCTTTCTTT. Supplemented by reference TRBV18 and TRBJ1-1, the full variable domain reads NAGVMQNPRHLVRRRGQEARLRCSPMKGHSHVYWYRQLPEEGLKFMVYLQKENIIDESGMPKERFSAEFPKEGPSILRIQQVVRGDSAAYFCASSPVTGTGGEGNTEAFFGQGTRLTVV.

The gene calls are TRBV6-6 and TRBJ1-3; 8 bases line up with TRBD1. The CDR3 sequence is 14 residues long. With 4 bases clipped from V and 4 bases from J, the junction kept 3 bases outside the gene matches. Germline CDR1 and CDR2: MNHNY and SVGAGI (reference sequence). This CDR3 is CASSSGGRGNTIYF. Here the CDR3 DNA reads TGTGCCAGCAGTTCAGGGGGCAGGGGAAACACCATATATTTT.

The chain employs TRBV7-9 and TRBJ1-2, with D hard to call. The length of the CDR3 is 16 residues. Trimming took 3 bases from V and 3 from J, leaving 17 bases between them. Germline CDR1 and CDR2: SEHNR and FQNEAQ (reference sequence). CDR3 in amino acids: CASSLSESRKYYGYTF. The CDR3 DNA is TGTGCCAGCAGCTTGTCCGAGTCGCGAAAATACTATGGCTACACCTTC.

This rearrangement joins TRBV7-2 to TRBJ1-6; 7 bases match TRBD1. V was clipped by 6 bases and J by 10 bases; unmatched bases: 9. The CDR3 extends over 14 amino acids. The germline V gene encodes CDR1 SGHTA and CDR2 FQGNSA. The CDR3: CASRSDRHQSPLHF. CDR3 nucleotides: TGTGCCAGCAGATCGGACAGGCACCAGTCACCCCTCCACTTT.

V is TRBV11-1 and J is TRBJ2-5, with D perhaps assigned TRBD1 or TRBD2 (5 bases each). The J call is uncertain, as TRBJ2-7 better fits the DNA end. The CDR3 runs to 15 residues. Germline V CDR1 and CDR2: SGHAT, FQDESV (reference sequence). This CDR3 reads CASSKTGTRSYEQYF. CDR3 DNA: TGTGCCAGCAGCAAAACCGGGACGAGGTCCTACGAGCAGTACTTC.

The CDR3 protein is CASSIPDGGAEAFF. In nucleotides, the CDR3 is TGTGCCAGCAGCATACCGGACGGGGGAGCTGAAGCTTTCTTT. This chain connects TRBV7-9 to TRBJ1-1, with D perhaps matching TRBD1 (5 bases). With 5 bases removed from V and 6 bases from J, the gap between germline ends came to 16 bases. Germline lookup yields CDR1 SEHNR and CDR2 FQNEAQ (reference sequence). CDR3 length: 14 residues. Filled out from reference TRBV7-9 and TRBJ1-1, the complete variable domain reads DTGVSQNPRHKITKRGQNVTFRCDPISEHNRLYWYRQTLGQGPEFLTYFQNEAQLEKSRLLSDRFSAERPKGSFSTLEIQRTEQGDSAMYLCASSIPDGGAEAFFGQGTRLTVV.

This chain joins TRBV5-1 and TRBJ2-3; possible D gene TRBD2, 5 bases. Germline V gives CDR1 SGHRS, CDR2 YFSETQ. Trimming left V 0 bases short and J 10 bases short, with 15 bases between. The CDR3 consists of 14 residues. The CDR3 DNA follows: TGCGCCAGCAGCTTGGCCAAGGGAGCGGACGCGCAGTATTTT. This sequence encodes CASSLAKGADAQYF.

Only one count was recorded for this clone. The V gene is TRBV4-3, the J gene TRBJ1-2; a weak D match, TRBD1 (5 bases). The ends were cut back, 4 bases at V and 1 base at J, with 13 bases in the middle. This CDR3 region has 15 residues. Germline V gene data show CDR1 as LGHNA and CDR2 as YSLEER. CDR3 DNA: TGCGCCAGCAGCCCAAGGTGGGACCATAACTATGGCTACACCTTC. It encodes CASSPRWDHNYGYTF.

The chain carries TRBV18 and TRBJ2-2; the D is unclear. This CDR3 spans 11 amino acids. CDR1 and CDR2 (germline): KGHSH, LQKENI. Trimming took off 4 bases at V and 4 bases at J, with 1 base between the two ends. In nucleotides, the CDR3 is TGTGCCAGCTCACGCACCGGGGAGCTGTTTTTT. The encoded protein is CASSRTGELFF.

V and J are TRBV4-3 and TRBJ2-7; 8 positions agree with TRBD2. The germline V gene encodes CDR1 LGHNA and CDR2 YSLEER. The CDR3 sequence is 16 residues long. After removal of 1 base from V and 4 bases from J, the junction contained 9 bases not matched to a gene. Written as DNA, the CDR3 is TGCGCCAGCAGCCAAGCGGGAGGGGGGGGAACATACGAGCAGTACTTC. Its protein product is CASSQAGGGGTYEQYF.

The chain combines TRBV7-6 with TRBJ1-2; D gene uncertain. Germline-derived CDR1 and CDR2 are SGHVS and FNYEAQ. This CDR3 has 16 amino acids. Trimming removed 4 bases from V and 2 bases from J, with 17 bases in between. In DNA, the CDR3 is TGTGCCAGCAGCTATTCTGTTTTCAGAGCGAACTATGGCTACACCTTC. As protein: CASSYSVFRANYGYTF.

J is TRBJ2-2 and V is TRBV4-2, with 7 bases that match TRBD1. Trimming cost V 8 bases and J 0 bases; bases outside gene matches: 6. The CDR3 has 15 residues. Germline V CDR1 and CDR2: LGHNA, YNFKEQ. DNA of the CDR3: TGTGCCAGCTCTAGGGGGACAGCGAACACCGGGGAGCTGTTTTTT. Translation: CASSRGTANTGELFF.

The rearrangement uses TRBV5-1 and TRBJ1-1; possibly TRBD1 for D (6 bases). CDR1 is SGHRS, CDR2 YFSETQ, per germline. V lost 4 bases, J lost 1 base, and 17 bases lay in between. The length of the CDR3 is 16 residues. CDR3: CASSIWGGQSNTEAFF. CDR3 DNA sequence: TGCGCCAGCAGCATCTGGGGAGGACAGTCGAACACTGAAGCTTTCTTT.

This clone was seen just once. V and J are TRBV4-1 and TRBJ2-5, with 10 bases that match TRBD2. This CDR3 spans 18 amino acids. Germline CDR1 reads MGHRA; CDR2 reads YSYEKL. J lost 1 base, V lost 1 base, and 9 bases had no gene match. The CDR3 protein is CASSQAPVTSGPQETQYF. CDR3 in DNA: TGCGCCAGCAGCCAAGCCCCCGTGACTAGCGGGCCCCAAGAGACCCAGTACTTC.

The chain couples TRBV18 to TRBJ2-7, with 7 bases that match TRBD1. This CDR3 comprises 15 residues. The trim removed 5 bases at V and 3 bases at J, leaving 10 bases unmatched. Germline V lookup: CDR1 KGHSH, CDR2 LQKENI. The CDR3 here is CASSAQDRLSYEQYF. CDR3 bases: TGTGCCAGCTCAGCCCAGGACAGGTTAAGCTACGAGCAGTACTTC.

This clone was observed once. The chain has TRBV18 and TRBJ2-7; unclear D gene. Germline-derived CDR1 and CDR2 are KGHSH and LQKENI. Trimming removed 4 bases at V and 5 bases at J, with 12 bases between. The CDR3 loop spans 13 amino acids. The CDR3 reads CASSQPDAHEQYF. In nucleotides, the CDR3 is TGTGCCAGCTCACAACCGGACGCTCACGAGCAGTACTTC.

The DNA of the CDR3 is TGTGCCAGTAGTATGGGGGGGGGCACAGATACGCAGTATTTT. Protein product: CASSMGGGTDTQYF. The chain has TRBV19 and TRBJ2-3; 7 bases agree with TRBD2. With V trimmed by 3 bases and J by 1 base, 1 base remained unmatched. CDR1 is LNHDA, CDR2 SQIVND, per germline (reference sequence). The CDR3 covers 14 residues.

The chain uses TRBV5-6 and TRBJ1-2; perhaps TRBD1 as D (6 bases). The germline V and J ends were trimmed by 1 base and 7 bases, with 14 bases remaining between them. The germline V gene encodes CDR1 SGHDT and CDR2 YYEEEE. The CDR3 extends over 14 amino acids. Here the CDR3 reads CASSLWGAGSGYTF. The CDR3 coding sequence is TGTGCCAGCAGCTTGTGGGGGGCAGGGTCTGGCTACACCTTC.